This T cell receptor (beta chain) was identified during a study of post-analysis software for immune sequencing data. Whole-study findings and limits: Normalized Chao1 diversity was significantly lower in multiple sclerosis patients than in controls. Compared with controls, patients had more of 4 or 5 TRBV segments, including TRBV5-6, TRBV5-1 and TRBV20-1.

Prepared libraries of TCR beta cDNA carried unique molecular identifiers. TCRdb re-analysed the PCR reads in MiXCR, keeping a single row per CDR3 protein. The data hold 820,000 or so distinct CDR3 sequences, with roughly 50% observed a single time. Notes on this clonotype: Its antigen is not identified. An end of the junction does not agree with germline; a read error may underlie this.

This CDR3 comprises 15 residues. Germline CDR1 SSHAT, CDR2 FNYEAQ (reference sequence). Sequenced material: blood. The chain uses TRBV7-7 and TRBJ2-5; 9 bases map to TRBD1. This clonotype originated in a girl aged 10 to 17 with multiple sclerosis. The CDR3 nucleotides are TGTGCTAGCAGTCCGGACAGGGGCCGGCAAGAGACCCAGTACTTC. This gives the protein CASSPDRGRQETQYF.